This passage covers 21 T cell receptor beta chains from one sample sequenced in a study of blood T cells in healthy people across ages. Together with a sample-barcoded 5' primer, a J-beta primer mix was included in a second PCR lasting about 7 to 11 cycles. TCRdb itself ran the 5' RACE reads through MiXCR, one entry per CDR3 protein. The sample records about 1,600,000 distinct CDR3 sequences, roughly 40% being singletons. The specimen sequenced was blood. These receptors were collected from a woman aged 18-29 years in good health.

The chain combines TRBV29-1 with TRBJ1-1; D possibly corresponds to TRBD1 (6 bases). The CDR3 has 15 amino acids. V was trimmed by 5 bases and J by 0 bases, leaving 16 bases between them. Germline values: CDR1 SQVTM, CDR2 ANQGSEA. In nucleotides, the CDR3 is TGCAGCGTTCGGGAGGACAGCCTAATGAACACTGAAGCTTTCTTT. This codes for CSVREDSLMNTEAFF. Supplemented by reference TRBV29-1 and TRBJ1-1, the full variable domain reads SAVISQKPSRDICQRGTSLTIQCQVDSQVTMMFWYRQQPGQSLTLIATANQGSEATYESGFVIDKFPISRPNLTFSTLTVSNMSPEDSSIYLCSVREDSLMNTEAFFGQGTRLTVV.

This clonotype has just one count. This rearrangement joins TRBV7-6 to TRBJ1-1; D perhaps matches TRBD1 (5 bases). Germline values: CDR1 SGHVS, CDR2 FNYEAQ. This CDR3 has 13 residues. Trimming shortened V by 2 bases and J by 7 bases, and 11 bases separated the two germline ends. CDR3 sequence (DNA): TGTGCCAGCAGCTTATCGGCAGGGCGTGAAGCTTTCTTT. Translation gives CASSLSAGREAFF. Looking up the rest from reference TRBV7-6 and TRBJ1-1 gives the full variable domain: GAGVSQSPRYKVTKRGQDVALRCDPISGHVSLYWYRQALGQGPEFLTYFNYEAQQDKSGLPNDRFSAERPEGSISTLTIQRTEQRDSAMYRCASSLSAGREAFFGQGTRLTVV.

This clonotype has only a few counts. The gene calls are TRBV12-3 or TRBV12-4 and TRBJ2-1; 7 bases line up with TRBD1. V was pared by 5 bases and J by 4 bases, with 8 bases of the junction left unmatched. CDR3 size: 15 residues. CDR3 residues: CASSRPGQRYNEQFF. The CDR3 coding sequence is TGTGCCAGCAGTCGGCCGGGACAGAGATACAATGAGCAGTTCTTC.

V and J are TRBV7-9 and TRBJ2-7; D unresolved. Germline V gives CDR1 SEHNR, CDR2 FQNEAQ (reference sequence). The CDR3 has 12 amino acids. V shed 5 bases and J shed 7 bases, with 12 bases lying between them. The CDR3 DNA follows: TGTGCCAGCAGCGTATCCTCTGGGGAGCAGTACTTC. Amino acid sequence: CASSVSSGEQYF.

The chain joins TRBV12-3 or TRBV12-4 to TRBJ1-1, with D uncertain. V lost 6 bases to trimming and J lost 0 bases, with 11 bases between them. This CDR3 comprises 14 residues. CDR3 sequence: CASSIGPVNTEAFF. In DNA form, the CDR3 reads TGTGCCAGCAGCATTGGGCCGGTGAACACTGAAGCTTTCTTT.

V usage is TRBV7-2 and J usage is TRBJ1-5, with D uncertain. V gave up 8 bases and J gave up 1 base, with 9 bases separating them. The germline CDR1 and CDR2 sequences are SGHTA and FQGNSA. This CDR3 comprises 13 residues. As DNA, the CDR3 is TGTGCCAGCGCTTATGGGAGCAATCAGCCCCAGCATTTT. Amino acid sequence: CASAYGSNQPQHF.

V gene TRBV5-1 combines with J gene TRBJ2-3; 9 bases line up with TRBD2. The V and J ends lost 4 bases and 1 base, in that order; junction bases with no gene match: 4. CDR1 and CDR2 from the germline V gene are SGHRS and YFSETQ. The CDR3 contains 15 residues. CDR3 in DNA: TGCGCCAGCAGCGCACGGACTAGCGGCACAGATACGCAGTATTTT. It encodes CASSARTSGTDTQYF.

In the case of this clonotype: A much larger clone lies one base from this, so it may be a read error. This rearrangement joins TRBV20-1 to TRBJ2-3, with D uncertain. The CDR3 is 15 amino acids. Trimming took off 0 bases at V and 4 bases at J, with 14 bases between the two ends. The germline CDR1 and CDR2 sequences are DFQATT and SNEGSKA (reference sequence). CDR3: CSARDWQRSADTQYF. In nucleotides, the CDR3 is TGCAGTGCTAGAGATTGGCAGAGGAGCGCAGATACGCAGTATTTT.

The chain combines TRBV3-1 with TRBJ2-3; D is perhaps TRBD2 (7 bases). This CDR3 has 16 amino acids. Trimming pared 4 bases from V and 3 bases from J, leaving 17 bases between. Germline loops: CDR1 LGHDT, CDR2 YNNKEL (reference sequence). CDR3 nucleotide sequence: TGTGCCAGCAGCCTACGGGGGAGGGGGATGACAGATACGCAGTATTTT. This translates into CASSLRGRGMTDTQYF.

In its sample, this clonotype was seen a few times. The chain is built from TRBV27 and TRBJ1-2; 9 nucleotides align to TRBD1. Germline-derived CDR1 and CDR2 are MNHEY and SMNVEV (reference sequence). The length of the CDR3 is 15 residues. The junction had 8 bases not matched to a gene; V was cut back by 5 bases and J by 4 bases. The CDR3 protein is CASSPTGGIGYGYTF. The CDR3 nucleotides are TGTGCCAGCAGTCCGACAGGGGGGATAGGCTATGGCTACACCTTC.

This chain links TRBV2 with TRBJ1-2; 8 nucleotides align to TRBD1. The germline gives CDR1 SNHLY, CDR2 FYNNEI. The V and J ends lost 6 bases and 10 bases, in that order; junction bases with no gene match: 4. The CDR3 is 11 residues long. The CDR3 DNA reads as TGTGCCAGCAGCGGACAGGGAGACTACACCTTC. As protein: CASSGQGDYTF. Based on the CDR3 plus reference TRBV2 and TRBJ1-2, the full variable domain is EPEVTQTPSHQVTQMGQEVILRCVPISNHLYFYWYRQILGQKVEFLVSFYNNEISEKSEIFDDQFSVERPDGSNFTLKIRSTKLEDSAMYFCASSGQGDYTFGSGTRLTVV.

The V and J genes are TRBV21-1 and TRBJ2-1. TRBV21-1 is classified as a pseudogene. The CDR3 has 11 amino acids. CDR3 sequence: CASSNADEQFF. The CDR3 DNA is TGTGCCAGCAGCAACGCGGATGAGCAGTTCTTC.

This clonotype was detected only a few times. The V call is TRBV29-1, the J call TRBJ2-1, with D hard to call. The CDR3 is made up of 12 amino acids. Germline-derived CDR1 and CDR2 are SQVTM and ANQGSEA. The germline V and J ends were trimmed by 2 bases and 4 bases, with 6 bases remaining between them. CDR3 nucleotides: TGCAGCGTTGAAAACGGTTACAATGAGCAGTTCTTC. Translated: CSVENGYNEQFF.

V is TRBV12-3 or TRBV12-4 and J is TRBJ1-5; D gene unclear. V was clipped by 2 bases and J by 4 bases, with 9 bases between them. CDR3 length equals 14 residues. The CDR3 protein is CASSLFDVNQPQHF. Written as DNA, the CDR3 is TGTGCCAGCAGTTTATTCGACGTTAATCAGCCCCAGCATTTT.

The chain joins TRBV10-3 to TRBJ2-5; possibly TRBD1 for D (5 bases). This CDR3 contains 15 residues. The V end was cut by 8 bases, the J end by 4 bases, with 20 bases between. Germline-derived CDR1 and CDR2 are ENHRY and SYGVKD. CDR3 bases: TGTGCCATCTCACGCCGGTTGACAGCCATAGAGACCCAGTACTTC. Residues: CAISRRLTAIETQYF.

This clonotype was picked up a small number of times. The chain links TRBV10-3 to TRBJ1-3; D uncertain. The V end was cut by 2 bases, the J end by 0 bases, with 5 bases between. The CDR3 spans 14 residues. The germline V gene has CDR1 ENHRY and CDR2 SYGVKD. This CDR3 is CAISEPLSGNTIYF. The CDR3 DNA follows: TGTGCCATCAGTGAGCCTCTCTCTGGAAACACCATATATTTT.

The CDR3: CASSPRDRGTTNEKLFF. Written as DNA, the CDR3 is TGTGCCAGCTCACCCCGTGACAGGGGAACAACTAATGAAAAACTGTTTTTT. The chain joins TRBV18 to TRBJ1-4, with 8 bases aligning to TRBD1. In germline, CDR1 is KGHSH, CDR2 LQKENI. The CDR3 is 17 amino acids. The V segment lost 3 bases and the J segment 0 bases; nucleotides outside the gene matches: 6.

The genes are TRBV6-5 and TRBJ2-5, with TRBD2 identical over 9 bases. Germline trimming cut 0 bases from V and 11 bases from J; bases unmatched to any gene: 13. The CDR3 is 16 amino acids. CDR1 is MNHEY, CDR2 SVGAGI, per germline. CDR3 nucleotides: TGTGCCAGCAGTTACTCGTCTAGCGGGGATCAAAATGAGCAGTACTTC. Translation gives CASSYSSSGDQNEQYF.

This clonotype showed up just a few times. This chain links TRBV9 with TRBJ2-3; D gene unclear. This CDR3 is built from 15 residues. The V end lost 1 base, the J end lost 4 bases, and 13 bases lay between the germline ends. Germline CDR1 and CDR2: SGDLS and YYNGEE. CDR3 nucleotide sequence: TGTGCCAGCAGCGTAAAGGGAAACCAGGCAGATACGCAGTATTTT. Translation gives CASSVKGNQADTQYF. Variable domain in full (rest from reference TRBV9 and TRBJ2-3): DSGVTQTPKHLITATGQRVTLRCSPRSGDLSVYWYQQSLDQGLQFLIQYYNGEERAKGNILERFSAQQFPDLHSELNLSSLELGDSALYFCASSVKGNQADTQYFGPGTRLTVL.

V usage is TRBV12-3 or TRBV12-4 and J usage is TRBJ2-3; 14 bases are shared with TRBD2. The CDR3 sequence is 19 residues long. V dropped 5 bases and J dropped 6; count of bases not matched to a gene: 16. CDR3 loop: CASSKGLAGGLHLRDTQYF. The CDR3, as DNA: TGTGCCAGCAGTAAAGGACTAGCGGGGGGCCTACACCTTAGGGATACGCAGTATTTT.

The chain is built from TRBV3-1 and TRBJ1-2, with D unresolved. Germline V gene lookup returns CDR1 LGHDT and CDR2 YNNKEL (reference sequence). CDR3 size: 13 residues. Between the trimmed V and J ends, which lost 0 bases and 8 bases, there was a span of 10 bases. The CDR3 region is CASSQESREGYTF. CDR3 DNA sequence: TGTGCCAGCAGCCAAGAAAGTAGGGAAGGCTACACCTTC. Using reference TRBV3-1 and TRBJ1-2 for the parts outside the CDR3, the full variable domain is DTAVSQTPKYLVTQMGNDKSIKCEQNLGHDTMYWYKQDSKKFLKIMFSYNNKELIINETVPNRFSPKSPDKAHLNLHINSLELGDSAVYFCASSQESREGYTFGSGTRLTVV.